This TCR beta chain was observed in a study of T cells after yellow fever vaccination. General study findings and limits: The CD4 and CD8 compartments had a small share of their clonotypes in common.

CDR1 is KGHSH and CDR2 is LQKENI in the germline V gene. This CDR3 is built from 13 residues. Trimming removed 6 bases from V and 4 bases from J, with 12 bases in between. Notes on this clonotype: The target antigen is unknown.

Universal primer sites and UMIs were introduced during 5'RACE template-switching synthesis of TCR cDNA. MiXCR, run by TCRdb on the 5' RACE reads, gives a single entry per CDR3 protein. The sample includes around 330,000 distinct CDR3 sequences, 3.6% seen only once; the top ten take 20% to 25%. This receptor was identified in a man aged 18 to 29 who received the YFV17D yellow fever vaccine. The sample here was PBMCs, taken on the day of the yellow fever booster vaccination. V usage is TRBV18 and J usage is TRBJ1-2; no clear D gene. CDR3 coding DNA: TGTGCCAGCTCGTCAGAGGAGTCCTATGGCTACACCTTC. Translation gives CASSSEESYGYTF.